This is a list of T cell receptor beta chains from one sample in a study of CD8 T cells in Susac syndrome. TCRdb re-analysed the immunoSEQ multiplex PCR reads in MiXCR, keeping a single row per CDR3 protein. The table has around 170,000 distinct CDR3 sequences, 92% seen once. The sequencing sample was made of CD4+ T cells from PBMCs. These receptor sequences come from a human donor in good health. CDR3s include the opening cysteine and the closing phenylalanine or tryptophan.

length | J | V | CDR3
13 | TRBJ2-5 | TRBV19 | CASSLGTYQTQYF
15 | TRBJ2-2 | TRBV7-9 | CASSYYAGVTGELFF
15 | TRBJ2-7 | TRBV6-2/TRBV6-3 | CASSRDRGLTYEQYF
14 | TRBJ2-2 | TRBV29-1 | CSVTRKVNTGELFF
11 | TRBJ1-2 | TRBV7-9 | CASSPGQRLTF
14 | TRBJ2-7 | TRBV28 | CASSGTSGSYEQYF
12 | TRBJ1-1 | TRBV20-1 | CSAGGRGTEAFF
15 | TRBJ2-7 | TRBV6-2/TRBV6-3 | CASSLRDTRGNEQYF
14 | TRBJ1-2 | TRBV20-1 | CSATVQGAMVGYTF
10 | TRBJ1-2 | TRBV20-1 | CRGQVNGYTF
12 | TRBJ2-3 | TRBV5-4 | CASSLFLDTQYF
14 | TRBJ2-5 | TRBV5-4 | CASSETSGGETQYF
12 | TRBJ2-1 | TRBV12-3/TRBV12-4 | CASSPFPNEQFF
14 | TRBJ2-3 | TRBV25-1 | CASSWRTAGDTQYF
15 | TRBJ2-5 | TRBV4-1 | CASSQGSSGQETQYF
14 | TRBJ2-1 | TRBV7-9 | CASEPGGSYNEQFF